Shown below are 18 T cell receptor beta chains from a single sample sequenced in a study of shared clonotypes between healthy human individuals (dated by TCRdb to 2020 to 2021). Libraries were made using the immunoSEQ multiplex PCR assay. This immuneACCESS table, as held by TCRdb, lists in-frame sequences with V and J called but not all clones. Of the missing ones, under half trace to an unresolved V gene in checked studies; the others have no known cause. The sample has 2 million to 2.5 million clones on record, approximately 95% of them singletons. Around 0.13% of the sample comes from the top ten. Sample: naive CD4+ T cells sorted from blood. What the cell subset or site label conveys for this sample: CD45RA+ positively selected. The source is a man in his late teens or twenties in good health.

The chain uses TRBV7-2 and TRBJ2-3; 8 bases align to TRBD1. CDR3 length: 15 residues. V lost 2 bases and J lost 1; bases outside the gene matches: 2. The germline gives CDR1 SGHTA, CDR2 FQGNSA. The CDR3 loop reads CASSLRGQGTDTQYF. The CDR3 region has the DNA TGTGCCAGCAGCTTAAGGGGACAGGGCACAGATACGCAGTATTTT. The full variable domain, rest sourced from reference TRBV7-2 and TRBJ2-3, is GAGVSQSPSNKVTEKGKDVELRCDPISGHTALYWYRQSLGQGLEFLIYFQGNSAPDKSGLPSDRFSAERTGGSVSTLTIQRTQQEDSAVYLCASSLRGQGTDTQYFGPGTRLTVL.

The CDR3 DNA follows: TGCAGCGTTGCCGGACAGAATCAGCCCCAGCATTTT. This encodes CSVAGQNQPQHF. The V and J genes are TRBV29-1 and TRBJ1-5, with a tentative D call TRBD1 (6 bases). The CDR3 is 12 residues long. V was pared by 4 bases and J by 4 bases, with 8 bases between. CDR1 and CDR2 from the germline V gene are SQVTM and ANQGSEA. Complete variable domain (other parts from reference TRBV29-1 and TRBJ1-5): SAVISQKPSRDICQRGTSLTIQCQVDSQVTMMFWYRQQPGQSLTLIATANQGSEATYESGFVIDKFPISRPNLTFSTLTVSNMSPEDSSIYLCSVAGQNQPQHFGDGTRLSIL.

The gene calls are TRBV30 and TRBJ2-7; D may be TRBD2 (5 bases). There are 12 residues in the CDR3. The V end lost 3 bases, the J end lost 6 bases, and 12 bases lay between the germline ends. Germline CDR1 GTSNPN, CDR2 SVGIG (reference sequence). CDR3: CAWSGWRSEQYF. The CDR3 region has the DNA TGTGCCTGGAGCGGATGGAGGAGCGAGCAGTACTTC.

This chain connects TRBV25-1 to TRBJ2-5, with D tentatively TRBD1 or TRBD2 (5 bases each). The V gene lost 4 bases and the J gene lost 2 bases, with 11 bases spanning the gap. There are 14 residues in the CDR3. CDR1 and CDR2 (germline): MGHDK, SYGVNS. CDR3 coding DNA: TGTGCCAGCAGTGCTAGCCAGGGACAAGAGACCCAGTACTTC. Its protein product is CASSASQGQETQYF.

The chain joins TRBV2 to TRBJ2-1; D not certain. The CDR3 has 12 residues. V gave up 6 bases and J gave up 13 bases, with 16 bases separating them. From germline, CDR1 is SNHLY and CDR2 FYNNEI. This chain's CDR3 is CASSPRVPGQFF. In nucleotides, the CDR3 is TGTGCCAGCAGCCCCAGAGTCCCCGGTCAGTTCTTC.

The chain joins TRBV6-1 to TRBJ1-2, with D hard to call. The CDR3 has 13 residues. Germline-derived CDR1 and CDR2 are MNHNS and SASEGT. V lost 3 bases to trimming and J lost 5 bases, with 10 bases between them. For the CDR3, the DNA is TGTGCCAGCAGTGATCCGGGGTGGTATGGCTACACCTTC. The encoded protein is CASSDPGWYGYTF.

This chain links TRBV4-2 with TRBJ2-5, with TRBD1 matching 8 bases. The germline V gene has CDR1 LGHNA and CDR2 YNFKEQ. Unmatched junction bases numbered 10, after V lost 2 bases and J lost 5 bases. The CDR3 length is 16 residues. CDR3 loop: CASSQPQGASGETQYF. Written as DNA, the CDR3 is TGTGCCAGCAGCCAACCCCAGGGGGCTAGTGGGGAGACCCAGTACTTC.

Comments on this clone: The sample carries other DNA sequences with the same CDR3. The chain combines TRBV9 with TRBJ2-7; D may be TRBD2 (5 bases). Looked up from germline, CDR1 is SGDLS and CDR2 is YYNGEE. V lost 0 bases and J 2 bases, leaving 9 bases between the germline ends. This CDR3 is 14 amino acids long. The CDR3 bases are TGTGCCAGCAGCGTAGGCATCGGGACCTACGAGCAGTACTTC. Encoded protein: CASSVGIGTYEQYF.

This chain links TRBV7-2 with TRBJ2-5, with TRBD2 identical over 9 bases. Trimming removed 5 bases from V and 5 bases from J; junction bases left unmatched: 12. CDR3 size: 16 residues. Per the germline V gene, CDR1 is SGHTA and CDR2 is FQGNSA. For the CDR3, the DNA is TGTGCCAGCAGCAAAAGCGGGAGGCGGGGAGGGGAGACCCAGTACTTC. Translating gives CASSKSGRRGGETQYF.

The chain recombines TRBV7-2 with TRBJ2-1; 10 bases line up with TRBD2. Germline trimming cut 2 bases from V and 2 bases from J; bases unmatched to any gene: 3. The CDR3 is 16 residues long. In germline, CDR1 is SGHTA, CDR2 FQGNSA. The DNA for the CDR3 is TGTGCCAGCAGCTTAAGGACTAGCGGCCCCTACAATGAGCAGTTCTTC. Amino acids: CASSLRTSGPYNEQFF.

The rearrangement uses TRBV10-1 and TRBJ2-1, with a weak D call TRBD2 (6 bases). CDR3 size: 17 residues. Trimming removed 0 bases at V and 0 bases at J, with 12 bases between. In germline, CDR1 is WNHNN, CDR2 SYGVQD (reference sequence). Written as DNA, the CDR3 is TGCGCCAGCAGTGAGTCGGGGATGCGGGGCTCCTACAATGAGCAGTTCTTC. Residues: CASSESGMRGSYNEQFF.

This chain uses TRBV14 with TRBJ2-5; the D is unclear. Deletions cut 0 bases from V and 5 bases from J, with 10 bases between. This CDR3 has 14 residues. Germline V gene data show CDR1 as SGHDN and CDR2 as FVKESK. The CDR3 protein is CASSQDALVETQYF. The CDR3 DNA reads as TGTGCCAGCAGCCAAGATGCACTTGTGGAGACCCAGTACTTC.

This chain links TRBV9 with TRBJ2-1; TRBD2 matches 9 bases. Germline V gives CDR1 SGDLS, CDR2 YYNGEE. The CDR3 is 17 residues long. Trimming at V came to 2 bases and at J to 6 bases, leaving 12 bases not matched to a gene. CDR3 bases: TGTGCCAGCAGCGTTCTCGGAGCGGGGGGCCGACCCAATGAGCAGTTCTTC. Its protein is CASSVLGAGGRPNEQFF. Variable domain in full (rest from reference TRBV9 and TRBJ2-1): DSGVTQTPKHLITATGQRVTLRCSPRSGDLSVYWYQQSLDQGLQFLIQYYNGEERAKGNILERFSAQQFPDLHSELNLSSLELGDSALYFCASSVLGAGGRPNEQFFGPGTRLTVL.

The CDR3 reads CASSQYAPSSSGNTIYF. For the CDR3, the DNA is TGTGCCAGCTCACAATACGCCCCCTCGAGCTCTGGAAACACCATATATTTT. V usage is TRBV18 and J usage is TRBJ1-3; the D is unclear. This CDR3 has 17 residues. Trimming stripped 4 bases from V and 0 bases from J, with 16 bases between. The germline CDR1 and CDR2 sequences are KGHSH and LQKENI.

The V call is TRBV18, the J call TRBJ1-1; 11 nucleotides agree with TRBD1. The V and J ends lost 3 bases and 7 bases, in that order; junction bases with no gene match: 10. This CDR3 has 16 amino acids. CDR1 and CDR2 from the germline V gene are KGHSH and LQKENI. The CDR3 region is CASSPYKDRGRHEAFF. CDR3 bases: TGTGCCAGCTCACCCTACAAGGACAGGGGGCGACATGAAGCTTTCTTT.

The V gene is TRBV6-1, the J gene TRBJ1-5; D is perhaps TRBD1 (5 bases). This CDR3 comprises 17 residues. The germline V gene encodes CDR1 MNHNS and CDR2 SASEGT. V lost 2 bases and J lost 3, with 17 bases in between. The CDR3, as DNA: TGTGCCAGCAGTGAAATATCAGGGCCAGTGGACAATCAGCCCCAGCATTTT. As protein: CASSEISGPVDNQPQHF.

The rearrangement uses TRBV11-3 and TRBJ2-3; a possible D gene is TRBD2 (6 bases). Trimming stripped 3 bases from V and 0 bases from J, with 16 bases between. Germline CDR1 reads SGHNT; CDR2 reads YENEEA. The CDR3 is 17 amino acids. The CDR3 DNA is TGTGCCAGCAGCTTCCGTCGCCGGGACTCGAGCACAGATACGCAGTATTTT. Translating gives CASSFRRRDSSTDTQYF.

The CDR3 loop reads CASSWETDTQYF. The CDR3 DNA is TGCGCCAGCAGCTGGGAGACAGATACGCAGTATTTT. The J gene is TRBJ2-3, the V gene TRBV5-1, with D perhaps matching TRBD2 (5 bases). Germline V gives CDR1 SGHRS, CDR2 YFSETQ. The CDR3 covers 12 residues. V gave up 3 bases and J gave up 3 bases, with 5 bases separating them.